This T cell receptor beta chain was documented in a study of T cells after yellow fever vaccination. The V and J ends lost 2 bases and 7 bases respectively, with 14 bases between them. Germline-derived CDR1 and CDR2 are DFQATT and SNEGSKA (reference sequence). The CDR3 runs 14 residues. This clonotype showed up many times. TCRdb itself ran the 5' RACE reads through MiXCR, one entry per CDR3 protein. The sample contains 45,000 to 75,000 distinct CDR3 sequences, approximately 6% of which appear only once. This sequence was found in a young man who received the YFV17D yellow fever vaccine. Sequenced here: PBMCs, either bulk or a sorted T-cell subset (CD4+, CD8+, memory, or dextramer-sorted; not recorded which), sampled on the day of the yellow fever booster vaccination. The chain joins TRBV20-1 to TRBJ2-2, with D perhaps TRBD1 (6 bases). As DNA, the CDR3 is TGCAGTGCTAGAAGGGCAGGGGAGATCGGGGAGCTGTTTTTT. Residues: CSARRAGEIGELFF.